One and the same sample provided the 18 T cell receptor beta chains below, sequenced in a study of cytomegalovirus exposure and HLA in healthy donors listed by TCRdb under 2017. Libraries came from the immunoSEQ multiplex PCR assay. For the multiplex PCR, a mixture combining 60 forward primers for TCR Vbeta segments and 13 reverse primers for TCR Jbeta segments was used. As stored in TCRdb, this immuneACCESS dataset retains in-frame rearrangements with V and J assigned. A fraction of the clones does not appear; measured against another copy, unresolved V genes explain less than half of the discrepancy, and the remainder lacks a known reason. The sample profile shows roughly 200,000 clones; approximately 86% of them were found once. Approximately 0.31% of the sample lies in the top ten. Sequencing was carried out using PBMCs. These receptors all come from a woman aged 25 to 39 in good health and CMV-seronegative.

This clone occurred once. The chain couples TRBV2 to TRBJ2-1, with 10 nucleotides matching TRBD2. The germline gives CDR1 SNHLY, CDR2 FYNNEI. The CDR3 is made up of 15 amino acids. The V gene end was trimmed by 8 bases and the J gene end by 6 bases; junction bases not matched to a gene: 10. The CDR3 here is CASQLLAGAFNEQFF. As DNA, the CDR3 is TGTGCCAGCCAACTTCTAGCGGGGGCTTTCAATGAGCAGTTCTTC.

V and J are TRBV5-1 and TRBJ2-7; perhaps TRBD1 as D (6 bases). Trimming took 4 bases from V and 2 from J, leaving 13 bases between them. This CDR3 comprises 14 residues. CDR1 and CDR2 (germline): SGHRS, YFSETQ. The CDR3 DNA is TGCGCCAGCAGCAAGGACAGAGGGACCTACGAGCAGTACTTC. Translated, it gives CASSKDRGTYEQYF.

The chain has TRBV6-1 and TRBJ2-1; 11 bases fit TRBD2. The CDR3 covers 15 residues. Germline V gene lookup returns CDR1 MNHNS and CDR2 SASEGT. V dropped 4 bases and J dropped 6; count of bases not matched to a gene: 5. The CDR3 DNA reads TGTGCCAGCAGTGCTCAGACTAGCGGGGCCAATGAGCAGTTCTTC. The encoded protein is CASSAQTSGANEQFF.

This rearrangement joins TRBV7-3 to TRBJ1-1; possible D gene TRBD1, 6 bases. Germline CDR1 and CDR2: SGHTA and FQGTGA. The germline V and J ends were trimmed by 1 base and 4 bases, with 16 bases remaining between them. The CDR3 loop spans 16 amino acids. The chain's CDR3 is CASSLNGGGASTEAFF. The CDR3, as DNA: TGTGCCAGCAGCTTAAATGGCGGGGGCGCAAGCACTGAAGCTTTCTTT.

V usage is TRBV6-5 and J usage is TRBJ2-1; 7 bases agree with TRBD1. Germline V gene lookup returns CDR1 MNHEY and CDR2 SVGAGI. V lost 6 bases and J lost 8; bases outside the gene matches: 4. CDR3 length: 12 amino acids. DNA for the CDR3: TGTGCCAGCAGGGGACAGATGGATGAGCAGTTCTTC. The encoded protein is CASRGQMDEQFF.

This clone was recorded once. The chain links TRBV7-3 to TRBJ2-1; D is ambiguous. CDR1 SGHTA and CDR2 FQGTGA come from the germline V gene. The CDR3 contains 15 residues. The germline V and J ends were trimmed by 5 bases and 2 bases, with 13 bases remaining between them. DNA for the CDR3: TGTGCCAGCAGCCCCGGAGTGGGTGCCTACAATGAGCAGTTCTTC. Protein product: CASSPGVGAYNEQFF. The full variable domain, completed using reference TRBV7-3 and TRBJ2-1, is GAGVSQTPSNKVTEKGKYVELRCDPISGHTALYWYRQSLGQGPEFLIYFQGTGAADDSGLPNDRFFAVRPEGSVSTLKIQRTERGDSAVYLCASSPGVGAYNEQFFGPGTRLTVL.

The V and J genes are TRBV7-8 and TRBJ1-6, with a tentative D call TRBD1 (5 bases). With 1 base removed from V and 7 bases from J, the gap between germline ends came to 11 bases. This CDR3 spans 15 amino acids. The germline V gene has CDR1 SGHVS and CDR2 FQNEAQ. The CDR3 reads CASSLDSGSNSPLHF. As DNA, the CDR3 is TGTGCCAGCAGCTTAGATTCAGGGTCGAATTCACCCCTCCACTTT.

The chain couples TRBV28 to TRBJ2-7; possibly TRBD1 for D (5 bases). The CDR3 loop spans 16 amino acids. V was trimmed by 1 base and J by 2 bases, leaving 15 bases between them. Germline V gene sequence: CDR1 MDHEN, CDR2 SYDVKM. CDR3 sequence: CASSLSAGFLPYEQYF. The CDR3, as DNA: TGTGCCAGCAGTTTATCGGCAGGGTTTCTTCCCTACGAGCAGTACTTC.

The rearrangement joins TRBV7-3 to TRBJ2-1; TRBD2 matches at 15 bases. CDR1 and CDR2 (germline): SGHTA, FQGTGA. This CDR3 region has 16 residues. The ends lost 5 bases at V and 7 bases at J; junction bases unmatched: 6. This CDR3 reads CASSTRTSGGANEQFF. CDR3 in DNA: TGTGCCAGCAGCACTCGGACTAGCGGGGGGGCGAATGAGCAGTTCTTC.

The DNA of the CDR3 is TGTGCCAGCAGTTCTGGACATTTTAGGAACGGGGAGCTGTTTTTT. Its translation is CASSSGHFRNGELFF. The chain recombines TRBV6-5 with TRBJ2-2, with D tentatively TRBD1 (5 bases). This CDR3 spans 15 amino acids. Between the trimmed V and J ends, which lost 4 bases and 7 bases, there was a span of 16 bases. Germline loops: CDR1 MNHEY, CDR2 SVGAGI.

This clone was seen only once. The chain couples TRBV7-9 to TRBJ2-7; the match to TRBD1 covers 12 bases. The CDR3 totals 16 residues. The V segment lost 4 bases and the J segment 6 bases; nucleotides outside the gene matches: 10. Germline CDR1 is SEHNR and CDR2 is FQNEAQ (reference sequence). The CDR3 nucleotides are TGTGCCAGCAGCTACCCCGGGACAGGGGGCATTATCGAGCAGTACTTC. Residues: CASSYPGTGGIIEQYF.

The sample holds a few counts of this clone. The V and J genes are TRBV15 and TRBJ2-7; D not resolved. V lost 0 bases and J 1 base, leaving 4 bases between the germline ends. The CDR3 sequence is 13 residues long. Germline lookup yields CDR1 LNHNV and CDR2 YYDKDF (reference sequence). CDR3 amino acids: CATSRDRSYEQYF. CDR3 nucleotides: TGTGCCACCAGCAGAGACAGATCCTACGAGCAGTACTTC.

The chain combines TRBV6-5 with TRBJ1-2; D gene unclear. The CDR3 is 14 amino acids. The V and J ends lost 9 bases and 2 bases respectively, with 16 bases between them. Germline-derived CDR1 and CDR2 are MNHEY and SVGAGI. The DNA for the CDR3 is TGTGCCAGTTATGAACCGGGAGGGAACTATGGCTACACCTTC. Its protein is CASYEPGGNYGYTF.

Note on this clone: Other DNA variants within this sample encode the same CDR3. V usage is TRBV7-9 and J usage is TRBJ1-1; D is uncertain. Germline values: CDR1 SEHNR, CDR2 FQNEAQ (reference sequence). Trimming removed 1 base at V and 9 bases at J, with 9 bases between. The CDR3 length is 12 residues. The DNA for the CDR3 is TGTGCCAGCAGCTTAGAAGGAGGTAAAGCTTTCTTT. This codes for CASSLEGGKAFF.

The chain combines TRBV29-1 with TRBJ1-1, with 10 bases lining up with TRBD1. This CDR3 comprises 14 residues. V was pared by 3 bases and J by 5 bases, with 6 bases of the junction left unmatched. Germline CDR1 SQVTM, CDR2 ANQGSEA. The CDR3 DNA follows: TGCAGCGTTGAGCGGACAGGGGGAGGAACTGAAGCTTTCTTT. This translates into CSVERTGGGTEAFF.

On this clone: One end of the junction is discordant with germline, which a read error may explain. The genes are TRBV5-6 and TRBJ1-1, with D hard to call. The CDR3 has 13 residues. Per germline, CDR1 SGHDT and CDR2 YYEEEE. For the CDR3, the DNA is TGTGCCAGCAGCTTGGGACCACGGATTGAGGTCCTCTTT. It encodes CASSLGPRIEVLF.

The chain couples TRBV5-6 to TRBJ2-3; 11 nucleotides align to TRBD1. Germline V gene lookup returns CDR1 SGHDT and CDR2 YYEEEE. V trimming: 0 bases; J trimming: 3 bases; junction bases outside the gene matches: 3. This CDR3 spans 16 amino acids. CDR3 residues: CASSLGWDRGTDTQYF. DNA of the CDR3: TGTGCCAGCAGCTTGGGTTGGGACAGGGGGACAGATACGCAGTATTTT.

The chain employs TRBV6-6 and TRBJ1-2; D remains ambiguous. CDR1 is MNHNY, CDR2 SVGAGI, per germline (reference sequence). The CDR3 is 14 amino acids. Deletions cut 1 base from V and 1 base from J, with 7 bases between. CDR3 DNA: TGTGCCAGCAGTTACTTTCCTATTAACTATGGCTACACCTTC. Translated, it gives CASSYFPINYGYTF.